These 3 T cell receptor beta chains originate from one sample sequenced in a study of OX40 agonist ivuxolimab in advanced cancers. TCRdb's copy holds only in-frame clones and misses some; the assay was immunoSEQ multiplex PCR. The sample yields about 69,000 clones, 84% seen once. The sequencing used CD4+ or CD8+ T cells sorted from blood, collected in a trial of the OX40 agonist ivuxolimab. The receptors shown here come from an adult with an advanced solid tumor such as melanoma, head and neck, liver or kidney cancer.

This clone appeared a single time. The chain joins TRBV7-9 to TRBJ2-3, with TRBD1 as a possible D gene (6 bases). Germline-derived CDR1 and CDR2 are SEHNR and FQNEAQ (reference sequence). CDR3 length: 14 residues. V was clipped by 2 bases and J by 4 bases, with 10 bases between them. The CDR3: CASSLTGSADTQYF. DNA of the CDR3: TGTGCCAGCAGCTTAACAGGGAGCGCAGATACGCAGTATTTT.

The chain combines TRBV7-9 with TRBJ2-7; D is undetermined. Trimming shortened V by 1 base and J by 2 bases, and 6 bases separated the two germline ends. Germline V gene lookup returns CDR1 SEHNR and CDR2 FQNEAQ (reference sequence). The CDR3 runs to 13 residues. CDR3 region: CASSLDRPYEQYF. CDR3 DNA: TGTGCCAGCAGCTTAGATAGACCCTACGAGCAGTACTTC.

This chain's CDR3 is CASSLRDNGNTEAFF. The DNA for the CDR3 is TGTGCCAGCAGCCTGCGGGACAACGGGAACACTGAAGCTTTCTTT. This chain uses TRBV11-1 with TRBJ1-1, with a weak D call TRBD1 (6 bases). The germline gives CDR1 SGHAT, CDR2 FQDESV (reference sequence). Trimming cost V 5 bases and J 1 base, with 14 bases left between them. This CDR3 has 15 amino acids.